These 2 T cell receptor beta chains share one sample of origin, sequenced in a study of T-cell reconstitution after alpha-beta-depleted transplantation in children. As it was prepared, the TCRbeta library received unique molecular identifiers. Via MiXCR, TCRdb re-called the PCR reads, giving one row per CDR3 protein. Among approximately 30,000 distinct CDR3 sequences listed, about 7% were seen once. Regarding the study as a whole: About two months after transplant, alpha-beta T cells reportedly came from several hundred expanded graft clones.

These receptors' antigens are unknown. The source material was peripheral blood, sampled 60 days after TCRalphabeta/CD19-depleted stem cell transplant. These receptors came from a child less than two years old who had a stem cell transplant for acute myeloid leukemia, so the T cells may come from the graft donor.

This clonotype appeared many times. This rearrangement joins TRBV11-2 to TRBJ2-3; TRBD1 agrees at 7 bases. There are 15 residues in the CDR3. With V trimmed by 1 base and J by 3 bases, 4 bases remained unmatched. Germline V gives CDR1 SGHAT, CDR2 FQNNGV. The CDR3 region has the DNA TGTGCCAGCAGCTTAGGGCTCAGGGGGACAGATACGCAGTATTTT. Its translation is CASSLGLRGTDTQYF.

This clonotype was seen many times. This chain connects TRBV12-3 or TRBV12-4 to TRBJ2-2; D call uncertain. The CDR3 runs 12 residues. V dropped 3 bases and J dropped 4 bases, with 3 bases sitting between them. CDR3 residues: CASSLGTGELFF. As DNA, the CDR3 is TGTGCCAGCAGTTTGGGCACCGGGGAGCTGTTTTTT.